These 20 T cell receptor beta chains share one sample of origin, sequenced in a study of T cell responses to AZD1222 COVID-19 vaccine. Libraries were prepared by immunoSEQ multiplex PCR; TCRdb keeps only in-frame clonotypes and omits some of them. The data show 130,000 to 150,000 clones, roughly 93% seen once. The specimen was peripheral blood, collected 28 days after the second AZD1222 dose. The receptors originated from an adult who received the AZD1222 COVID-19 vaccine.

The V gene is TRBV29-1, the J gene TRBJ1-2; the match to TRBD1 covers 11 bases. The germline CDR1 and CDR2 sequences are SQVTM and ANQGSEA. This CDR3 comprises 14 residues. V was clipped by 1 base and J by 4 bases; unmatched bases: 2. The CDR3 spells CSVEVGQGAYGYTF. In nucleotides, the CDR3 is TGCAGCGTTGAAGTCGGACAGGGGGCCTATGGCTACACCTTC.

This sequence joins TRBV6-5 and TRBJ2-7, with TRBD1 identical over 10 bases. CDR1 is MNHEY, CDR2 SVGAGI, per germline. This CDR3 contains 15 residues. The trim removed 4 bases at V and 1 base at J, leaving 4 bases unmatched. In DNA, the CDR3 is TGTGCCAGCAGTTCCCCGGGACAGGGGTCCTACGAGCAGTACTTC. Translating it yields CASSSPGQGSYEQYF.

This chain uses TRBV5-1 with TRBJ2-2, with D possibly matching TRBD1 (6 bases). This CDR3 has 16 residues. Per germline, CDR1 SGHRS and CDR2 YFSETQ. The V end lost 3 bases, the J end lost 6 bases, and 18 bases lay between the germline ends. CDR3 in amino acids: CASSSKTGLEAGELFF. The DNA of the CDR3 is TGCGCCAGCAGCTCTAAGACAGGCCTGGAAGCCGGGGAGCTGTTTTTT.

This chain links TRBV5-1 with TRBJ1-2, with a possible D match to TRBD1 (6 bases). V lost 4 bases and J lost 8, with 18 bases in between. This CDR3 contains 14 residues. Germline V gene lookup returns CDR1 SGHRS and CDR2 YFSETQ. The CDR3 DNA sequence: TGCGCCAGCAGCCTCAGGGGCAGGGGAGGCGGCTACACCTTC. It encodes CASSLRGRGGGYTF.

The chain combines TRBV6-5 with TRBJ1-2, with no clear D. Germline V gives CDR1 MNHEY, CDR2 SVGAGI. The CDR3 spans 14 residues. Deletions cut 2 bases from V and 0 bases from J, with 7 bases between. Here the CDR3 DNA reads TGTGCCAGCAGTTACAGAGCAGCTAACTATGGCTACACCTTC. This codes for CASSYRAANYGYTF.

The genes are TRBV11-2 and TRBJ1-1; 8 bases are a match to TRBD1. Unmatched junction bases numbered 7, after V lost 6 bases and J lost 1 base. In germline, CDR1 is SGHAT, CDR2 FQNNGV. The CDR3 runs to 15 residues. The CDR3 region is CASSFSTGGNTEAFF. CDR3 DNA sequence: TGTGCCAGCAGTTTCTCCACAGGGGGGAACACTGAAGCTTTCTTT. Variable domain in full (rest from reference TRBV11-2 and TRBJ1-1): EAGVAQSPRYKIIEKRQSVAFWCNPISGHATLYWYQQILGQGPKLLIQFQNNGVVDDSQLPKDRFSAERLKGVDSTLKIQPAKLEDSAVYLCASSFSTGGNTEAFFGQGTRLTVV.

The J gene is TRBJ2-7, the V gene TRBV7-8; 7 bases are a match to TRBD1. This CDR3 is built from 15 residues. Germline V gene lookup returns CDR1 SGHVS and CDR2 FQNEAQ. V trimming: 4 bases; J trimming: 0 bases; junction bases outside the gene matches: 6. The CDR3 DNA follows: TGTGCCAGCAGCTACCGGGACAGAACCTCCTACGAGCAGTACTTC. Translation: CASSYRDRTSYEQYF.

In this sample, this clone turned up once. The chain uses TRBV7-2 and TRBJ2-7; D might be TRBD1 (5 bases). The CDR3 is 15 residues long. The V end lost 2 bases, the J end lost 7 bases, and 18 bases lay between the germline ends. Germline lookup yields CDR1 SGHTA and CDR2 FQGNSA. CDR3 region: CASSLRARGSGEQYF. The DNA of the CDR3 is TGTGCCAGCAGCTTAAGGGCAAGGGGATCTGGGGAGCAGTACTTC.

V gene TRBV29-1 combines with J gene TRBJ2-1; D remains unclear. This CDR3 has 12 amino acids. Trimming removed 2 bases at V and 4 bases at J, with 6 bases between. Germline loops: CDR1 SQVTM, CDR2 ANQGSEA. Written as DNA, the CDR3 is TGCAGCGTTGAACCTACATACAATGAGCAGTTCTTC. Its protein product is CSVEPTYNEQFF.

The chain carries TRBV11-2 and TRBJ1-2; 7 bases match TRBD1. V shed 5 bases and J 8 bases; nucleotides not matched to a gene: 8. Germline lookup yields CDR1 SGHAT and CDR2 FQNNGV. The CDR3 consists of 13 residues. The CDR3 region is CASSPDRVRGYTF. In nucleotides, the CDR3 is TGTGCCAGCAGCCCTGACAGGGTTCGAGGCTACACCTTC.

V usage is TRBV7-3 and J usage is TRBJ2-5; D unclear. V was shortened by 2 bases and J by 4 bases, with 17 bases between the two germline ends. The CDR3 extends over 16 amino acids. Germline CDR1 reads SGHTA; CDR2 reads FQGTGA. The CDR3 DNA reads TGTGCCAGCAGCTTAGTGTCTGGGGTAGCCCCAGAGACCCAGTACTTC. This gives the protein CASSLVSGVAPETQYF.

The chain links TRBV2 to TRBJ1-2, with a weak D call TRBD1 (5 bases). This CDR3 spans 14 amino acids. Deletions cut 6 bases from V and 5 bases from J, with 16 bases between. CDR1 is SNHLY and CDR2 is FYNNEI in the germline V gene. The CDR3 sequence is CASRGDSDTYGYTF. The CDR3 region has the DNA TGTGCCAGCAGGGGGGACTCAGATACGTATGGCTACACCTTC.

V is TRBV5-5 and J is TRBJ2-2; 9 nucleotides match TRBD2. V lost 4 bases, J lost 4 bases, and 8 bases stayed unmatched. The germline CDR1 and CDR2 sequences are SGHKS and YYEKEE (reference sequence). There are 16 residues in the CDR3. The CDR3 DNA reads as TGTGCCAGCAGCCCCTATAGCGGGGGTGGCACCGGGGAGCTGTTTTTT. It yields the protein CASSPYSGGGTGELFF.

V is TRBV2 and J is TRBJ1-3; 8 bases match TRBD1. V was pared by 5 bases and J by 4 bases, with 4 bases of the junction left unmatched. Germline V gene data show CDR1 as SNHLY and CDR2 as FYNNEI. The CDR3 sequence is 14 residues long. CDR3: CASSPQGGGNTIYF. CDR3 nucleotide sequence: TGTGCCAGCAGTCCACAGGGGGGAGGAAACACCATATATTTT.

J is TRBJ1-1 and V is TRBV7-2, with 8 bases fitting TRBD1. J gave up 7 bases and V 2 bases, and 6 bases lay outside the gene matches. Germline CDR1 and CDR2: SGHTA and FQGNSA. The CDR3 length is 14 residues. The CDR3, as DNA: TGTGCCAGCAGCTTAAGCGGGACAGGCGGTGAAGCTTTCTTT. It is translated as CASSLSGTGGEAFF.

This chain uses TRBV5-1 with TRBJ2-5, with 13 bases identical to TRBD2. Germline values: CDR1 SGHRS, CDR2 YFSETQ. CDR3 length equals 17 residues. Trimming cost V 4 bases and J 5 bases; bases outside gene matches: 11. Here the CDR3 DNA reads TGCGCCAGCAGCACAGGACTAGCGGGAGAGATCCGGGAGACCCAGTACTTC. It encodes CASSTGLAGEIRETQYF.

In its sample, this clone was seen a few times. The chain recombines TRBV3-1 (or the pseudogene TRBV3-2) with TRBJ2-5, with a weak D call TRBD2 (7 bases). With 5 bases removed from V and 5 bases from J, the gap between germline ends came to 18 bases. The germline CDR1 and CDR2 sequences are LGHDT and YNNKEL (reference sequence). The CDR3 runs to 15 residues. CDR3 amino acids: CASSYLLEGGETQYF. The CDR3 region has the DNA TGTGCCAGCAGCTACCTACTAGAGGGGGGGGAGACCCAGTACTTC.

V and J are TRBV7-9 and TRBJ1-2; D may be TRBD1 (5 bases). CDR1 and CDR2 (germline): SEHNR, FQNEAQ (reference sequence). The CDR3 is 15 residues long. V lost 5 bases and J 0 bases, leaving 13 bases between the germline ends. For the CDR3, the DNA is TGTGCCAGCAGCCCGCGGGACGTAGCTAACTATGGCTACACCTTC. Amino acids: CASSPRDVANYGYTF.

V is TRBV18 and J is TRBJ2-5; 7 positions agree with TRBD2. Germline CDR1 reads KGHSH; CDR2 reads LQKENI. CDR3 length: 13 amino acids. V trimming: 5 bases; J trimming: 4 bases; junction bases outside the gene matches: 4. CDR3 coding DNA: TGTGCCAGCTCATCTCCGGGGGGAGAGACCCAGTACTTC. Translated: CASSSPGGETQYF.

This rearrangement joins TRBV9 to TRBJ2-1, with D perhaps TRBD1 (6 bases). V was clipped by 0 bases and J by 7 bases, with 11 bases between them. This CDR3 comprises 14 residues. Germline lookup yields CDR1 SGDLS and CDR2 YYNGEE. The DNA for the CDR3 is TGTGCCAGCAGCGTAGGTTACACAGGGAATGAGCAGTTCTTC. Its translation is CASSVGYTGNEQFF.